One and the same sample provided the 10 T cell receptor beta chains below, sequenced in a study of blood T cell repertoires in COVID-19. The protocol was immunoSEQ multiplex PCR, while the TCRdb copy is restricted to in-frame clones and leaves out a portion. This table has around 50,000 clones, more than 70% appearing once. Sequencing input: peripheral blood. Receptors originate from a man aged 50-60 years with active COVID-19.

In its sample, this clone was seen once. The CDR3 sequence is CASSSALGGRRETQYF. The CDR3 coding sequence is TGTGCCAGCAGCTCCGCGTTGGGGGGGAGGCGAGAGACCCAGTACTTC. This chain uses TRBV7-9 with TRBJ2-5; 7 bases line up with TRBD2. The CDR3 extends over 16 amino acids. J lost 4 bases, V lost 4 bases, and 12 bases had no gene match. The germline V gene encodes CDR1 SEHNR and CDR2 FQNEAQ (reference sequence).

J is TRBJ1-5 and V is TRBV7-8; TRBD1 aligns across 8 bases. V was clipped by 0 bases and J by 9 bases; unmatched bases: 4. The CDR3 totals 14 residues. From germline, CDR1 is SGHVS and CDR2 FQNEAQ. Here the CDR3 DNA reads TGTGCCAGCAGCTTAGCGCGGACAGGGCCGCCCCAGCATTTT. Amino acids: CASSLARTGPPQHF.

J is TRBJ2-1 and V is TRBV28; 12 bases agree with TRBD2. This CDR3 comprises 16 residues. Trimming removed 3 bases from V and 3 bases from J; junction bases left unmatched: 3. Per the germline V gene, CDR1 is MDHEN and CDR2 is SYDVKM. In DNA, the CDR3 is TGTGCCAGCAGTTTTGGGGGACTAGCGGGCTACAATGAGCAGTTCTTC. Encoded protein: CASSFGGLAGYNEQFF.

The rearrangement joins TRBV29-1 to TRBJ1-4; a weak D match, TRBD1 (5 bases). The germline V and J ends were trimmed by 8 bases and 4 bases, with 14 bases remaining between them. CDR1 SQVTM and CDR2 ANQGSEA come from the germline V gene. This CDR3 is built from 13 residues. This chain's CDR3 is CSSRERGNEKLFF. The CDR3 bases are TGCAGCAGTCGGGAGAGGGGTAATGAAAAACTGTTTTTT.

This clone has just one count. The rearrangement uses TRBV27 and TRBJ2-1; TRBD2 matches at 11 bases. V lost 7 bases and J lost 7; bases outside the gene matches: 18. Looked up from germline, CDR1 is MNHEY and CDR2 is SMNVEV (reference sequence). CDR3 length equals 18 residues. Here the CDR3 reads CASTEPTIAGGPWNEQFF. The CDR3 DNA reads TGTGCCAGCACCGAACCAACGATAGCGGGAGGGCCTTGGAATGAGCAGTTCTTC.

Only a few counts were recorded for this clone. The V call is TRBV11-3, the J call TRBJ2-1, with D unresolved. Germline CDR1 reads SGHNT; CDR2 reads YENEEA. V gave up 1 base and J gave up 9 bases, with 10 bases separating them. The CDR3 sequence is 13 residues long. Here the CDR3 DNA reads TGTGCCAGCAGCTTAGCTCGAGCAAGTGAGCAGTTCTTC. Translated: CASSLARASEQFF.

A few counts support this clone. This chain uses TRBV2 with TRBJ2-7; 10 bases map to TRBD2. CDR3 length: 17 residues. Germline V lookup: CDR1 SNHLY, CDR2 FYNNEI. After removal of 0 bases from V and 4 bases from J, the junction contained 9 bases not matched to a gene. CDR3: CASSEAELAGSPYEQYF. The CDR3 coding sequence is TGTGCCAGCAGTGAAGCTGAACTAGCGGGATCACCGTACGAGCAGTACTTC.

This clone was seen a single time. The rearrangement joins TRBV30 to TRBJ1-1; D possibly corresponds to TRBD1 (5 bases). The CDR3 extends over 15 amino acids. The ends were cut back, 0 bases at V and 1 base at J, with 12 bases in the middle. In germline, CDR1 is GTSNPN, CDR2 SVGIG (reference sequence). CDR3 in amino acids: CAWSVHRTRNTEAFF. The CDR3 DNA reads TGTGCCTGGAGTGTACACAGGACGAGGAACACTGAAGCTTTCTTT. The full variable domain, with the rest looked up from reference TRBV30 and TRBJ1-1, is SQTIHQWPATLVQPVGSPLSLECTVEGTSNPNLYWYRQAAGRGLQLLFYSVGIGQISSEVPQNLSASRPQDRQFILSSKKLLLSDSGFYLCAWSVHRTRNTEAFFGQGTRLTVV.

The rearrangement links TRBV28 to TRBJ1-5; D might be TRBD1 (6 bases). CDR1 and CDR2 from the germline V gene are MDHEN and SYDVKM. Trimming took 3 bases from V and 1 from J, leaving 7 bases between them. The CDR3 loop spans 14 amino acids. CDR3 sequence (DNA): TGTGCCAGCAGTTTCGACAGGAGCAATCAGCCCCAGCATTTT. It is translated as CASSFDRSNQPQHF. The full variable domain, completed using reference TRBV28 and TRBJ1-5, is DVKVTQSSRYLVKRTGEKVFLECVQDMDHENMFWYRQDPGLGLRLIYFSYDVKMKEKGDIPEGYSVSREKKERFSLILESASTNQTSMYLCASSFDRSNQPQHFGDGTRLSIL.

This chain links TRBV27 with TRBJ1-5; weak D call: TRBD1 (5 bases). Trimming removed 2 bases at V and 5 bases at J, with 13 bases between. The CDR3 runs to 15 residues. Germline CDR1 reads MNHEY; CDR2 reads SMNVEV (reference sequence). The CDR3: CASSLQGGPYQPQHF. DNA for the CDR3: TGTGCCAGCAGTTTACAGGGAGGGCCTTATCAGCCCCAGCATTTT.